This is a list of T cell receptor beta chains from one sample in a study of shared clonotypes between healthy human individuals. Using immunoSEQ multiplex PCR, the repertoire was profiled, and TCRdb retains in-frame clones only, with some absent. The sample yields over a million clones, 75% to 80% seen once. Sequenced sample: memory CD4+ T cells from PBMCs. These receptors all stem from a man younger than 35 in good health. Some clones in this sample may be carry-over from other donors' samples. Both conserved end residues are part of each CDR3. D genes are given only for firm matches. Part of the rows lack a size; the others show once, few, many or a class for expanded clones.

size	V	J	length	D	DNA	CDR3
NA	TRBV6-1	TRBJ2-4	19	TRBD2	TGTGCCAGCAGTGAATTCCTAGCGGGAGGAATCCTAGCCAAAAACATTCAGTACTTC	CASSEFLAGGILAKNIQYF
NA	TRBV9	TRBJ2-6	15	NA	TGTGCCAGCAGCGTAAAGAGCTTTGGGGCCAACGTCCTGACTTTC	CASSVKSFGANVLTF
NA	TRBV19	TRBJ2-7	14	NA	TGTGCCAGTAGTAGGGACCGGGACGGATACGAGCAGTACTTC	CASSRDRDGYEQYF
NA	TRBV28	TRBJ2-7	16	TRBD2	TGTGCCAGCCTCAGGGGCATGAGCGGGAGTCCCTACGAGCAGTACTTC	CASLRGMSGSPYEQYF
NA	TRBV29-1	TRBJ2-5	13	NA	TGCAGCGTTGCTCCCGCGAGGGCCGAGACCCAGTACTTC	CSVAPARAETQYF
NA	TRBV28	TRBJ2-3	13	TRBD2	TGTGCCAGCAGTTTAGCGGGAGCAGATACGCAGTATTTT	CASSLAGADTQYF
NA	TRBV28	TRBJ1-2	11	NA	TGTGCCACCCCTCAGGGTTCTGGCTACACCTTC	CATPQGSGYTF
NA	TRBV10-3	TRBJ1-5	12	NA	TGTGCCATCAGTGAGACCGACGGTCCCCAGCATTTT	CAISETDGPQHF
NA	TRBV5-4	TRBJ1-1	14	NA	TGTGCCAGCAGCTTGGAGGGTCGCGGCACTGAAGCTTTCTTT	CASSLEGRGTEAFF
NA	TRBV9	TRBJ2-5	14	NA	TGTGCCAGCAGCGTAGGAAACGCTCGAGAGACCCAGTACTTC	CASSVGNARETQYF
NA	TRBV2	TRBJ2-1	15	NA	TGTGCCAGCAGTTCCACCGGGTCCAAGTACAATGAGCAGTTCTTC	CASSSTGSKYNEQFF
NA	TRBV4-2	TRBJ2-7	12	NA	TGTGCCAGCAGCCATCCCAATAGCGAGCAGTACTTC	CASSHPNSEQYF
NA	TRBV7-9	TRBJ2-4	16	TRBD2	TGTGCCAGCAGCACCTCAAGGGGGACTAGGTTTGCCATTCAGTACTTC	CASSTSRGTRFAIQYF
NA	TRBV7-8	TRBJ2-3	14	NA	TGTGCCAGCAGCTTAAAACAGCTCACAGATACGCAGTATTTT	CASSLKQLTDTQYF
NA	TRBV29-1	TRBJ2-3	14	NA	TGCAGCGTAGTCGACAGGAGGGGAACAGATACGCAGTATTTT	CSVVDRRGTDTQYF
NA	TRBV5-3	TRBJ2-7	15	NA	TGTGCCAGAAGCCCGGCGGGCGAAGGGCACTACGAGCAGTACTTC	CARSPAGEGHYEQYF
NA	TRBV18	TRBJ2-1	15	TRBD2	TGTGCCAGCTCACCATCACTAGCGGGAGGCAATGAGCAGTTCTTC	CASSPSLAGGNEQFF
NA	TRBV19	TRBJ1-1	16	TRBD1	TGTGCCAGTAGTGAGCCTCCGACAGGGGGATTACCTGAAGCTTTCTTT	CASSEPPTGGLPEAFF
few	TRBV6-5	TRBJ1-1	14	NA	TGTGCCAGCAGAAACGGGCAGGAGACTTCTGAAGCTTTCTTT	CASRNGQETSEAFF
once	TRBV5-8	TRBJ2-5	14	TRBD1	TGTGCCAGCAGCCTAGACAGGGCCGGAGAGACCCAGTACTTC	CASSLDRAGETQYF
NA	TRBV2	TRBJ1-1	15	TRBD1	TGTGCCAGCAGTGGACAGGGATCCTTGAACACTGAAGCTTTCTTT	CASSGQGSLNTEAFF
NA	TRBV6-5	TRBJ1-1	15	TRBD1	TGTGCCAGCAGTTACTCGCAGGGGGCGCGAACTGAAGCTTTCTTT	CASSYSQGARTEAFF
NA	TRBV29-1	TRBJ2-1	12	NA	TGCAGCGTTGAAGTCAGGTCCAATGAGCAGTTCTTC	CSVEVRSNEQFF
NA	TRBV18	TRBJ2-3	15	NA	TGTGCCAGCTCCTTAACCGCCCCACAGACAGATACGCAGTATTTT	CASSLTAPQTDTQYF
NA	TRBV19	TRBJ1-2	15	NA	TGTGCCAGTAGCGATCAGGGTGGAGATAACTATGGCTACACCTTC	CASSDQGGDNYGYTF
NA	TRBV4-3	TRBJ1-1	13	NA	TGCGCCAGCAGCCCGAGAATGGGTTTTGAAGCTTTCTTT	CASSPRMGFEAFF
NA	TRBV11-1	TRBJ2-7	15	NA	TGTGCCAGCAGCTTAATAGGCCAGCCAGACTTTGAGCAGTACTTC	CASSLIGQPDFEQYF
NA	TRBV7-9	TRBJ2-7	15	TRBD2	TGTGCCAGCAGCTTACAAAGCGGGAGTTCATACGAGCAGTACTTC	CASSLQSGSSYEQYF
once	TRBV4-1	TRBJ1-2	15	NA	TGCGCCAGCAGCCAAGTGGTATCGGGGGTCTATGGCTACACCTTC	CASSQVVSGVYGYTF
once	TRBV9	TRBJ2-3	16	NA	TGTGCCAGCAGCGCCCGACAGGTCCCCCTGGGAGATACGCAGTATTTT	CASSARQVPLGDTQYF
NA	TRBV7-2	TRBJ1-1	15	NA	TGTGCCAGCAGCCCATGGCTGGGGGGAAACACTGAAGCTTTCTTT	CASSPWLGGNTEAFF
NA	TRBV14	TRBJ1-3	11	NA	TGTGCCAGCAGCCAAGGCAGCACCATATATTTT	CASSQGSTIYF
NA	TRBV28	TRBJ2-7	14	TRBD2	TGTGCCAGCCGACTAGCGGGTGCCTACTACGAGCAGTACTTC	CASRLAGAYYEQYF
NA	TRBV25-1	TRBJ2-1	15	TRBD2	TGTGCCAGCAGTGATTTGTCTAGCGGGATCAATGAGCAGTTCTTC	CASSDLSSGINEQFF
NA	TRBV6-1	TRBJ2-2	14	TRBD1	TGTGCCAGCAGGGGGACAGGGATAACCGGGGAGCTGTTTTTT	CASRGTGITGELFF
NA	TRBV4-1	TRBJ2-5	16	TRBD1	TGCGCCAGCAGCCACCTAGGGACAGGCCGGAGAGAGACCCAGTACTTC	CASSHLGTGRRETQYF
NA	TRBV29-1	TRBJ2-1	13	NA	TGCAGCGTCGGATGGACAGTACGGGATGAGCAGTTCTTC	CSVGWTVRDEQFF
once	TRBV5-4	TRBJ2-5	15	NA	TGTGCCTGGAGGGGTTTTGGCGGGTATGGGGAGACCCAGTACTTC	CAWRGFGGYGETQYF
NA	TRBV7-9	TRBJ1-1	14	NA	TGTGCCAGCAGCCCAAAGGGGGTTTCCACTGAAGCTTTCTTT	CASSPKGVSTEAFF
NA	TRBV11-2	TRBJ2-7	16	NA	TGTGCCAGCAGCCCGGTATTGCGTCTTATCTCCTACGAGCAGTACTTC	CASSPVLRLISYEQYF
NA	TRBV15	TRBJ2-1	14	TRBD2	TGTGCCACCAGCGTGACTAGCGGTGACAATGAGCAGTTCTTC	CATSVTSGDNEQFF
NA	TRBV5-1	TRBJ1-1	13	NA	TGCGCCAGCAGCTTGACAGGGACCACTGAAGCTTTCTTT	CASSLTGTTEAFF
NA	TRBV4-1	TRBJ2-5	16	TRBD1	TGCGCCAGCAGCCAAGAGTTACAGGGGTGGAGGGAGACCCAGTACTTC	CASSQELQGWRETQYF
NA	TRBV7-2	TRBJ2-7	15	TRBD2	TGTGCCAGCAGCTTAGGACTAGCGCAGACCTACGAGCAGTACTTC	CASSLGLAQTYEQYF
few	TRBV4-1	TRBJ1-2	14	NA	TGCGCCAGCAGCCAAGTGGGGGACAACTATGGCTACACCTTC	CASSQVGDNYGYTF
NA	TRBV7-3	TRBJ2-7	15	TRBD2	TGTGCCAGCAGCCGCCAGCCTAGCGGGACTGGCGAGCAGTACTTC	CASSRQPSGTGEQYF
many	TRBV5-4	TRBJ2-5	13	NA	TGTGCCAGCAGCTTAAGGGTGGGGGAGACCCAGTACTTC	CASSLRVGETQYF
NA	TRBV7-2	TRBJ1-2	15	NA	TGTGCCAGCAACTTCAAGACAGATCCCCTCTATGGCTACACCTTC	CASNFKTDPLYGYTF
few	TRBV30	TRBJ1-2	14	TRBD1	TGTGCCTGGAGCAGAGGACAGGCCTACTATGGCTACACCTTC	CAWSRGQAYYGYTF